These 14 T cell receptor beta chains were all obtained from the same sample, sequenced in a study of technical replicates of blood from a handful of donors. Measured with immunoSEQ multiplex PCR; TCRdb has only the in-frame clones, and not every one. The table includes around 50,000 clones, 95% to 96% detected once. The sequenced sample was T cells isolated from PBMCs. These receptor sequences come from a human donor in good health.

The CDR3 loop reads CASTGDGTSGANVLTF. CDR3 nucleotides: TGTGCCAGCACGGGGGACGGAACCTCTGGGGCCAACGTCCTGACTTTC. This chain links TRBV6-6 with TRBJ2-6, with a possible D match to TRBD2 (6 bases). The CDR3 is made up of 16 amino acids. Per the germline V gene, CDR1 is MNHNY and CDR2 is SVGAGI (reference sequence). Trimming pared 7 bases from V and 0 bases from J, leaving 13 bases between.

This sequence joins TRBV4-1 and TRBJ1-6; 10 nucleotides align to TRBD1. The junction had 7 bases not matched to a gene; V was cut back by 4 bases and J by 10 bases. Germline V lookup: CDR1 MGHRA, CDR2 YSYEKL. The CDR3 is made up of 15 amino acids. CDR3 sequence reads: CASSLLDRGDSPLHF. In DNA, the CDR3 is TGCGCCAGCAGCCTCTTGGACAGGGGGGACTCACCCCTCCACTTT.

The table lists this clone with a count of one. The chain uses TRBV28 and TRBJ1-5; D is unclear. Germline values: CDR1 MDHEN, CDR2 SYDVKM. V lost 4 bases and J lost 4, with 14 bases in between. This CDR3 comprises 15 residues. The chain's CDR3 is CASSSFLGENQPQHF. The DNA of the CDR3 is TGTGCCAGCAGTTCCTTCCTCGGGGAAAATCAGCCCCAGCATTTT.

The J gene is TRBJ1-2, the V gene TRBV28; D is unresolved. CDR3 length: 13 amino acids. The germline V gene has CDR1 MDHEN and CDR2 SYDVKM. Trimming cost V 8 bases and J 8 bases, with 18 bases left between them. The CDR3: CASLARIGSGYTF. The CDR3 DNA sequence: TGTGCCAGCTTAGCTAGGATAGGGAGCGGCTACACCTTC.

The rearrangement joins TRBV7-6 to TRBJ2-7; unclear D gene. Germline V gene data show CDR1 as SGHVS and CDR2 as FNYEAQ. There are 15 residues in the CDR3. Trimming removed 5 bases from V and 1 base from J, with 15 bases in between. The CDR3 coding sequence is TGTGCCAGCAGCCGATGGCAGGAAGGATCCTACGAGCAGTACTTC. Residues: CASSRWQEGSYEQYF.

The chain employs TRBV9 and TRBJ1-2; D is unresolved. The CDR3 has 15 residues. From germline, CDR1 is SGDLS and CDR2 YYNGEE. Trimming removed 0 bases at V and 0 bases at J, with 9 bases between. The DNA for the CDR3 is TGTGCCAGCAGCGTAGCTTTCGGGTCTAACTATGGCTACACCTTC. This codes for CASSVAFGSNYGYTF.

V and J are TRBV9 and TRBJ2-5, with 14 bases fitting TRBD2. The germline V gene encodes CDR1 SGDLS and CDR2 YYNGEE. V shed 3 bases and J 4 bases; nucleotides not matched to a gene: 5. CDR3 size: 16 residues. CDR3 DNA sequence: TGTGCCAGCAGCGCGGGACTAGCGGGAGCGGGAGAGACCCAGTACTTC. This translates into CASSAGLAGAGETQYF.

J is TRBJ2-5 and V is TRBV19, with D uncertain. CDR3 length equals 12 residues. The V gene lost 5 bases and the J gene lost 3 bases, with 7 bases spanning the gap. The germline V gene encodes CDR1 LNHDA and CDR2 SQIVND (reference sequence). The CDR3 bases are TGTGCCAGTAGTGCGATAAAAGAGACCCAGTACTTC. This translates into CASSAIKETQYF.

For this clone: An end of the junction does not agree with germline; a read error may underlie this. The CDR3 reads CASSAFRGQVTGEPFF. CDR3 coding DNA: TGTGCCAGCAGTGCCTTCAGGGGTCAGGTCACCGGGGAGCCGTTTTTT. The chain uses TRBV6-1 and TRBJ2-2, with a tentative D call TRBD1 (6 bases). Looked up from germline, CDR1 is MNHNS and CDR2 is SASEGT. This CDR3 contains 16 residues.

This clone was seen more than once but under ten times. The chain uses TRBV14 and TRBJ2-7; 10 nucleotides line up with TRBD2. Unmatched junction bases numbered 4, after V lost 4 bases and J lost 1 base. The CDR3 runs to 15 residues. Per the germline V gene, CDR1 is SGHDN and CDR2 is FVKESK. This CDR3 reads CASSPLAGGSYEQYF. CDR3 sequence (DNA): TGTGCCAGCAGCCCTTTAGCGGGAGGATCCTACGAGCAGTACTTC.

This clone was seen just once. This CDR3 reads CASSSPGQAMNTEAFF. DNA for the CDR3: TGCGCCAGCAGCTCCCCGGGACAGGCTATGAACACTGAAGCTTTCTTT. The chain carries TRBV5-1 and TRBJ1-1, with 8 bases that match TRBD1. The CDR3 is 16 amino acids. CDR1 SGHRS and CDR2 YFSETQ come from the germline V gene. Trimming took 3 bases from V and 0 from J; bases not matched to a gene: 7.

The chain is built from TRBV18 and TRBJ1-2; 11 bases align to TRBD1. Trimming at V came to 3 bases and at J to 5 bases, leaving 2 bases not matched to a gene. CDR1 is KGHSH and CDR2 is LQKENI in the germline V gene. The CDR3 is 14 residues long. CDR3 region: CASSPDRGPYGYTF. CDR3 sequence (DNA): TGTGCCAGCTCACCGGACAGGGGGCCTTATGGCTACACCTTC.

The chain has TRBV5-1 and TRBJ1-1; no definite D call. CDR3 size: 14 residues. CDR1 is SGHRS, CDR2 YFSETQ, per germline. The V end lost 1 base, the J end lost 2 bases, and 9 bases lay between the germline ends. CDR3 sequence: CASSLQTSNTEAFF. CDR3 sequence (DNA): TGCGCCAGCAGCTTGCAAACATCCAACACTGAAGCTTTCTTT. Together with reference TRBV5-1 and TRBJ1-1, the CDR3 gives the full variable domain: KAGVTQTPRYLIKTRGQQVTLSCSPISGHRSVSWYQQTPGQGLQFLFEYFSETQRNKGNFPGRFSGRQFSNSRSEMNVSTLELGDSALYLCASSLQTSNTEAFFGQGTRLTVV.

This clone has a single count. The chain carries TRBV5-1 and TRBJ2-1, with 10 bases fitting TRBD2. This CDR3 region has 15 residues. The J segment lost 8 bases and the V segment lost 4 bases, leaving 9 bases of the junction unmatched. Germline V gives CDR1 SGHRS, CDR2 YFSETQ. The CDR3 region has the DNA TGCGCCAGCAGCGCCCTAAGACTAGCGGGTGATGAGCAGTTCTTC. Translated: CASSALRLAGDEQFF.